These 8 T cell receptor beta chains were sequenced from one sample in a study of CD8+ T cells in alopecia areata. Sequencing used cDNA as its template, made by extracting RNA and reverse transcribing it. Data came from immunoSEQ multiplex PCR; TCRdb stores just in-frame clones and leaves some out. The table lists some 220,000 clones, about 50% of them singletons, with roughly 1.5% in the top ten. As to treatment: oral pan-JAK inhibitor, 5-10 mg twice daily. The input for sequencing was CD4+ T cells sorted from blood, taken at week 4, from a patient treated with tofacitinib. These receptors all come from a human donor with alopecia areata.

A few counts support this clone. CDR3 sequence reads: CASSSAYEQYF. The CDR3 DNA follows: TGTGCCAGCAGTTCCGCCTACGAGCAGTACTTC. This rearrangement joins TRBV6-5 to TRBJ2-7; the D is unclear. Germline V gene sequence: CDR1 MNHEY, CDR2 SVGAGI. This CDR3 contains 11 residues. The V and J ends lost 4 bases and 2 bases respectively, with 3 bases between them.

The chain links TRBV18 to TRBJ2-5, with 11 positions matching TRBD2. The CDR3 is 16 residues long. Per the germline V gene, CDR1 is KGHSH and CDR2 is LQKENI. Trimming cost V 1 base and J 2 bases; bases outside gene matches: 3. The CDR3 is CASSPLLAGGQETQYF. Written as DNA, the CDR3 is TGTGCCAGCTCACCACTCCTAGCGGGGGGACAAGAGACCCAGTACTTC.

The rearrangement links TRBV12-5 to TRBJ1-5; perhaps TRBD1 as D (5 bases). Germline V CDR1 and CDR2: LGHNT, FRNRAP. The CDR3 totals 14 residues. V lost 5 bases and J lost 7, with 15 bases in between. CDR3: CASGPGGAFQPQHF. As DNA, the CDR3 is TGTGCTAGTGGTCCCGGTGGGGCCTTCCAGCCCCAGCATTTT.

The V call is TRBV4-3, the J call TRBJ2-7; no firm D call. The CDR3 extends over 13 amino acids. CDR1 and CDR2 (germline): LGHNA, YSLEER. V dropped 3 bases and J dropped 0 bases, with 6 bases sitting between them. Written as DNA, the CDR3 is TGCGCCAGCAGCCAGGCGGTCTCCTACGAGCAGTACTTC. Residues: CASSQAVSYEQYF.

The V gene is TRBV29-1, the J gene TRBJ2-7, with TRBD1 matching 10 bases. Unmatched junction bases numbered 8, after V lost 7 bases and J lost 2 bases. From germline, CDR1 is SQVTM and CDR2 ANQGSEA. CDR3 length: 14 residues. The CDR3 nucleotides are TGCAGCGCTAAAGGGACAGGGGCAACCTACGAGCAGTACTTC. Residues: CSAKGTGATYEQYF.

This chain links TRBV29-1 with TRBJ1-1, with 7 bases matching TRBD1. The V segment lost 6 bases and the J segment 0 bases; nucleotides outside the gene matches: 7. The germline V gene encodes CDR1 SQVTM and CDR2 ANQGSEA. The CDR3 contains 14 residues. CDR3 nucleotide sequence: TGCAGCGTGACAGGGCCGAGGATGAACACTGAAGCTTTCTTT. Protein: CSVTGPRMNTEAFF.

The rearrangement links TRBV7-2 to TRBJ2-1, with 7 bases matching TRBD2. Trimming at V came to 5 bases and at J to 4 bases, leaving 11 bases not matched to a gene. CDR1 SGHTA and CDR2 FQGNSA come from the germline V gene. The CDR3 runs to 16 residues. Here the CDR3 DNA reads TGTGCCAGCAGCCTAAAAGCGGGGAGGGGTTACAATGAGCAGTTCTTC. It codes for CASSLKAGRGYNEQFF.

The CDR3 DNA reads as TGTGCCTGTTCCCTCGGCGGCGTTGACGAGTTCTTC. Translated: CACSLGGVDEFF. The gene calls are TRBV30 and TRBJ2-1, with no clear D. The CDR3 runs to 12 residues. Germline CDR1 GTSNPN, CDR2 SVGIG (reference sequence). Trimming cost V 6 bases and J 14 bases, with 20 bases left between them.